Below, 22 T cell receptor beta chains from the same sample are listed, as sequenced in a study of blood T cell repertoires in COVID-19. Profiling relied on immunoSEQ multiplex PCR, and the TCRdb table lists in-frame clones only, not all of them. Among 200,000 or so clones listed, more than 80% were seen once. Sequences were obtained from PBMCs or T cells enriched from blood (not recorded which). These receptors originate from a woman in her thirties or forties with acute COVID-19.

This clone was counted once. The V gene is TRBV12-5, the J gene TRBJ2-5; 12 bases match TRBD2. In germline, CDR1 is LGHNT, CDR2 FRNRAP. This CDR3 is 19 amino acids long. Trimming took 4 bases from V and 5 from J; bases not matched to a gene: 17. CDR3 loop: CASGSTLRLAGGPRETQYF. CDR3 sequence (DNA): TGTGCTAGTGGTTCGACGCTGCGGCTAGCGGGGGGGCCGCGGGAGACCCAGTACTTC.

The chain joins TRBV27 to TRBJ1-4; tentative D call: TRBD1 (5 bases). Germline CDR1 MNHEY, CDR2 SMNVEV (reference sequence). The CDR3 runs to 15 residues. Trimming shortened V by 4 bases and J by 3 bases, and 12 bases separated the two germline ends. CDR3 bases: TGTGCCAGCAGTTCGCTGGGGCAGGCTAATGAAAAACTGTTTTTT. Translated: CASSSLGQANEKLFF. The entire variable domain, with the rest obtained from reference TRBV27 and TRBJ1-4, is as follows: EAQVTQNPRYLITVTGKKLTVTCSQNMNHEYMSWYRQDPGLGLRQIYYSMNVEVTDKGDVPEGYKVSRKEKRNFPLILESPSPNQTSLYFCASSSLGQANEKLFFGSGTQLSVL.

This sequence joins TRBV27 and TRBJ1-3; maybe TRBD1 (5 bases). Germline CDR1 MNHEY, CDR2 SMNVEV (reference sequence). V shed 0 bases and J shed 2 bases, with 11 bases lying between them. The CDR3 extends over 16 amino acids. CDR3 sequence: CASSLSMLGAGNTIYF. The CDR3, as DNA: TGTGCCAGCAGTTTATCGATGTTAGGGGCTGGAAACACCATATATTTT.

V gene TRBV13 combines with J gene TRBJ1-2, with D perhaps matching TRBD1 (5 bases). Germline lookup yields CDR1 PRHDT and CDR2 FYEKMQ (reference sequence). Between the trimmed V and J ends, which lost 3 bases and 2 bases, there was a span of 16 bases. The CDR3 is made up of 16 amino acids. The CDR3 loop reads CASSFLRESPNYGYTF. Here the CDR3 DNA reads TGTGCCAGCAGCTTTCTCAGGGAAAGTCCCAACTATGGCTACACCTTC.

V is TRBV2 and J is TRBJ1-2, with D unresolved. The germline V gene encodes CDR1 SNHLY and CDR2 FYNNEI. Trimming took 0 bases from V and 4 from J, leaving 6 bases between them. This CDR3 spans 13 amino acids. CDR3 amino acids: CASSEATTYGYTF. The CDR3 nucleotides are TGTGCCAGCAGTGAAGCTACTACCTATGGCTACACCTTC. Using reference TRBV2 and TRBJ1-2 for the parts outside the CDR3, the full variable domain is EPEVTQTPSHQVTQMGQEVILRCVPISNHLYFYWYRQILGQKVEFLVSFYNNEISEKSEIFDDQFSVERPDGSNFTLKIRSTKLEDSAMYFCASSEATTYGYTFGSGTRLTVV.

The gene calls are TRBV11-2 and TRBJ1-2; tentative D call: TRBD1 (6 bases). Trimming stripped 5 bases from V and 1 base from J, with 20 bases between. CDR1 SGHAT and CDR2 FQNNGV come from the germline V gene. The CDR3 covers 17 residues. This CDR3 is CASSASWGQGSNYGYTF. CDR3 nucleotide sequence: TGTGCCAGCAGCGCAAGCTGGGGGCAGGGCAGTAACTATGGCTACACCTTC.

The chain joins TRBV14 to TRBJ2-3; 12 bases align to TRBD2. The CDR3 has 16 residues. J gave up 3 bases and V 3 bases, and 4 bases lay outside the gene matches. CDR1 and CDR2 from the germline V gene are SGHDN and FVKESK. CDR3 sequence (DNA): TGTGCCAGCAGCCATCTAGCGGGGGGGCGGACAGATACGCAGTATTTT. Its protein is CASSHLAGGRTDTQYF.

This CDR3 reads CASSLGTSPGTDTQYF. CDR3 nucleotide sequence: TGTGCCAGCAGCTTAGGGACTAGCCCGGGCACAGATACGCAGTATTTT. The V call is TRBV7-3, the J call TRBJ2-3, with 9 bases aligning to TRBD2. This CDR3 is built from 16 residues. Germline CDR1 reads SGHTA; CDR2 reads FQGTGA. The junction had 4 bases not matched to a gene; V was cut back by 2 bases and J by 1 base.

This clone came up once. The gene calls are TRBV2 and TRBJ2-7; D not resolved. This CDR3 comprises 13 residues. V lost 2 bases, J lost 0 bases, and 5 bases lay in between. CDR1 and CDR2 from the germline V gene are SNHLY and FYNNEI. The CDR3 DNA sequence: TGTGCCAGCAGTGAACCCAACTCCTACGAGCAGTACTTC. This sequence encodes CASSEPNSYEQYF.

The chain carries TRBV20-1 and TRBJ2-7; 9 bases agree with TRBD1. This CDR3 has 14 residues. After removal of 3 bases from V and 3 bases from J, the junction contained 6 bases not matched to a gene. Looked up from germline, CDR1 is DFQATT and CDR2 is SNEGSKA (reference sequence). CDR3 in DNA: TGCAGTGCTAGTCCGGGGACAGGGAGCTACGAGCAGTACTTC. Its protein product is CSASPGTGSYEQYF.

The DNA of the CDR3 is TGTGCCAGCAGTAGCTGGACAGGGGCAACTAATGAAAAACTGTTTTTT. Translation: CASSSWTGATNEKLFF. This chain uses TRBV2 with TRBJ1-4; TRBD1 matches 9 bases. V shed 5 bases, J shed 0 bases, and the junction held 4 bases outside the gene matches. The CDR3 totals 16 residues. The V gene's germline CDR1 is SNHLY and CDR2 FYNNEI. Full variable domain (missing parts from reference TRBV2 and TRBJ1-4): EPEVTQTPSHQVTQMGQEVILRCVPISNHLYFYWYRQILGQKVEFLVSFYNNEISEKSEIFDDQFSVERPDGSNFTLKIRSTKLEDSAMYFCASSSWTGATNEKLFFGSGTQLSVL.

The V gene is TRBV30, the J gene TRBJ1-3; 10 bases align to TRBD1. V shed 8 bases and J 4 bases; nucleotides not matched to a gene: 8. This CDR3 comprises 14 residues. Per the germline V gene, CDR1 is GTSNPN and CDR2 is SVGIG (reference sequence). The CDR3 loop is CARSAGQGGNTIYF. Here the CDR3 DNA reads TGTGCCCGTTCGGCGGGACAGGGGGGAAACACCATATATTTT.

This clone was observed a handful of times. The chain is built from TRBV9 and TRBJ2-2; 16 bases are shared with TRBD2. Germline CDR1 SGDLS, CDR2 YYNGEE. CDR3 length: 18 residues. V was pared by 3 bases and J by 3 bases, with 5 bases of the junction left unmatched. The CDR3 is CASSAGLAGGPDTGELFF. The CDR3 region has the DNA TGTGCCAGCAGCGCGGGACTAGCGGGGGGGCCGGACACCGGGGAGCTGTTTTTT.

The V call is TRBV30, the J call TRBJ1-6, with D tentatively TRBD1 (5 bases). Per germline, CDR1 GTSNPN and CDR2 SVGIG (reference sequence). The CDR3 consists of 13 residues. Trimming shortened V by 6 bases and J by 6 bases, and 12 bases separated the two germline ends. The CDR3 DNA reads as TGTGCCTGTCACGCGGGGCGTAATTCACCCCTCCACTTT. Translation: CACHAGRNSPLHF.

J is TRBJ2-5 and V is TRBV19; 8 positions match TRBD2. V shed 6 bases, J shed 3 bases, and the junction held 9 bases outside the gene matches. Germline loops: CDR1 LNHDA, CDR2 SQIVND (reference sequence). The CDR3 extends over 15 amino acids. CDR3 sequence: CASSSGGAGEETQYF. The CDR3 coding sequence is TGTGCCAGTAGCTCGGGGGGGGCAGGGGAAGAGACCCAGTACTTC.

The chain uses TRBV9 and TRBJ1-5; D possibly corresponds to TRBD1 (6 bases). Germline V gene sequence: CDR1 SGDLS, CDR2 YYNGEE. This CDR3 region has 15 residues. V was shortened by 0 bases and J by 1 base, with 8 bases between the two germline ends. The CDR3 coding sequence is TGTGCCAGCAGCGTAGACGGACAGAGCAATCAGCCCCAGCATTTT. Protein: CASSVDGQSNQPQHF.

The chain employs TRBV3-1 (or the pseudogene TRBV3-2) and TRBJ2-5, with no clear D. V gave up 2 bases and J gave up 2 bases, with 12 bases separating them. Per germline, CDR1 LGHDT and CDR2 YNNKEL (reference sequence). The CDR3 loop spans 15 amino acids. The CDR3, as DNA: TGTGCCAGCAGCCAACGCGGCTACCAACAAGAGACCCAGTACTTC. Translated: CASSQRGYQQETQYF.

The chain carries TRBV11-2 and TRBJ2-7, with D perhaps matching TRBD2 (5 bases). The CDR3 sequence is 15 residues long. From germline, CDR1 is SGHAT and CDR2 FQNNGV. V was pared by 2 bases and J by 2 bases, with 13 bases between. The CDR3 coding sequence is TGTGCCAGCAGCTTAATCAGCGGACTCACCTACGAGCAGTACTTC. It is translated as CASSLISGLTYEQYF.

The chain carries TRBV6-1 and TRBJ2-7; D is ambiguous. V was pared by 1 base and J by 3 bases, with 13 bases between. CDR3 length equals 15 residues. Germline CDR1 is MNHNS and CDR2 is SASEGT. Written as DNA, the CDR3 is TGTGCCAGCAGTGAAGGTTCCCCGGTTTACTACGAGCAGTACGTC. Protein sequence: CASSEGSPVYYEQYV.

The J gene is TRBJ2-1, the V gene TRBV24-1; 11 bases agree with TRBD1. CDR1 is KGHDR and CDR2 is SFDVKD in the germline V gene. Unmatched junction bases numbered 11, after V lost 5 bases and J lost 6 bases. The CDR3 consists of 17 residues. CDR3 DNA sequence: TGTGCCACCAGTGCCATGATAGGGACAGGGGGGTTCAATGAGCAGTTCTTC. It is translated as CATSAMIGTGGFNEQFF.

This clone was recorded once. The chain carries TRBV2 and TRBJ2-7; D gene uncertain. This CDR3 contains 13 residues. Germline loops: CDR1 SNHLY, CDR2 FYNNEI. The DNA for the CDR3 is TGTGCCAGCAGCGAAGGTTCAGGTGACGAGCAGTACGTC. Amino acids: CASSEGSGDEQYV.

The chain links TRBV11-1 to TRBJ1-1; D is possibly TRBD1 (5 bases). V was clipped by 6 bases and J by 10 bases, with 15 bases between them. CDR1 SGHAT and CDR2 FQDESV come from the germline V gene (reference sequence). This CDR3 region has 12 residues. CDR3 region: CASRRGAEGAFF. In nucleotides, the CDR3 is TGTGCCAGCAGACGCGGGGCTGAGGGAGCTTTCTTT.